What follows are 4 T cell receptor beta chains derived from one specimen sequenced in a study of blood T cell repertoires in COVID-19. Using immunoSEQ multiplex PCR, the repertoire was profiled, and TCRdb retains in-frame clones only, with some absent. The sample records 200,000 to 300,000 clones, roughly four fifths being singletons. Sequenced: peripheral blood. The receptors were sampled from a woman older than 75 with acute or convalescent COVID-19.

The chain recombines TRBV7-2 with TRBJ2-7; D is ambiguous. Germline lookup yields CDR1 SGHTA and CDR2 FQGNSA. V was shortened by 4 bases and J by 3 bases, with 7 bases between the two germline ends. The CDR3 has 12 residues. The CDR3 region has the DNA TGTGCCAGCAGCTCATTCAACTACGAGCAGTACTTC. Encoded protein: CASSSFNYEQYF.

The V and J genes are TRBV28 and TRBJ1-2, with D perhaps TRBD1 (5 bases). The germline V gene encodes CDR1 MDHEN and CDR2 SYDVKM. V was clipped by 3 bases and J by 2 bases, with 16 bases between them. The CDR3 is 16 amino acids. The CDR3 here is CASSFPLGDSNYGYTF. The CDR3 DNA follows: TGTGCCAGCAGTTTCCCCCTGGGCGACAGCAACTATGGCTACACCTTC.

The chain links TRBV27 to TRBJ1-5, with D perhaps matching TRBD1 (5 bases). Germline V gene data show CDR1 as MNHEY and CDR2 as SMNVEV (reference sequence). Trimming shortened V by 8 bases and J by 0 bases, and 14 bases separated the two germline ends. CDR3 length equals 15 residues. In DNA, the CDR3 is TGTGCCAGCCGTGACAGAGGAGATAGCAATCAGCCCCAGCATTTT. Amino acids: CASRDRGDSNQPQHF.

The chain is built from TRBV18 and TRBJ1-2, with 7 nucleotides matching TRBD1. Germline loops: CDR1 KGHSH, CDR2 LQKENI. The J segment lost 4 bases and the V segment lost 6 bases, leaving 11 bases of the junction unmatched. The CDR3 has 15 amino acids. CDR3 DNA: TGTGCCAGCTCTCAGACCGGGACAGACCTCTATGGCTACACCTTC. It translates to CASSQTGTDLYGYTF.